This TCR beta chain was sequenced in a study of long-term antiretroviral therapy in people with HIV. Version v3.0 of the immunoSEQ assay ran at survey level. Produced via immunoSEQ multiplex PCR; TCRdb's table is partial and in-frame only. The sample has some 28,000 clones; more than 80% are singletons. The CDR3 consists of 11 residues. Germline V gene lookup returns CDR1 DFQATT and CDR2 SNEGSKA (reference sequence). V lost 4 bases and J lost 0, with 4 bases in between. This clonotype was obtained from a man between 40 and 49 years old with HIV. The rearrangement links TRBV20-1 to TRBJ2-7, with unresolved D. The sample was unsorted PBMCs, taken 0.3 years after starting antiretroviral therapy. In DNA form, the CDR3 reads TGCAGTGCTACGGTCTCCTACGAGCAGTACTTC. Protein sequence: CSATVSYEQYF.